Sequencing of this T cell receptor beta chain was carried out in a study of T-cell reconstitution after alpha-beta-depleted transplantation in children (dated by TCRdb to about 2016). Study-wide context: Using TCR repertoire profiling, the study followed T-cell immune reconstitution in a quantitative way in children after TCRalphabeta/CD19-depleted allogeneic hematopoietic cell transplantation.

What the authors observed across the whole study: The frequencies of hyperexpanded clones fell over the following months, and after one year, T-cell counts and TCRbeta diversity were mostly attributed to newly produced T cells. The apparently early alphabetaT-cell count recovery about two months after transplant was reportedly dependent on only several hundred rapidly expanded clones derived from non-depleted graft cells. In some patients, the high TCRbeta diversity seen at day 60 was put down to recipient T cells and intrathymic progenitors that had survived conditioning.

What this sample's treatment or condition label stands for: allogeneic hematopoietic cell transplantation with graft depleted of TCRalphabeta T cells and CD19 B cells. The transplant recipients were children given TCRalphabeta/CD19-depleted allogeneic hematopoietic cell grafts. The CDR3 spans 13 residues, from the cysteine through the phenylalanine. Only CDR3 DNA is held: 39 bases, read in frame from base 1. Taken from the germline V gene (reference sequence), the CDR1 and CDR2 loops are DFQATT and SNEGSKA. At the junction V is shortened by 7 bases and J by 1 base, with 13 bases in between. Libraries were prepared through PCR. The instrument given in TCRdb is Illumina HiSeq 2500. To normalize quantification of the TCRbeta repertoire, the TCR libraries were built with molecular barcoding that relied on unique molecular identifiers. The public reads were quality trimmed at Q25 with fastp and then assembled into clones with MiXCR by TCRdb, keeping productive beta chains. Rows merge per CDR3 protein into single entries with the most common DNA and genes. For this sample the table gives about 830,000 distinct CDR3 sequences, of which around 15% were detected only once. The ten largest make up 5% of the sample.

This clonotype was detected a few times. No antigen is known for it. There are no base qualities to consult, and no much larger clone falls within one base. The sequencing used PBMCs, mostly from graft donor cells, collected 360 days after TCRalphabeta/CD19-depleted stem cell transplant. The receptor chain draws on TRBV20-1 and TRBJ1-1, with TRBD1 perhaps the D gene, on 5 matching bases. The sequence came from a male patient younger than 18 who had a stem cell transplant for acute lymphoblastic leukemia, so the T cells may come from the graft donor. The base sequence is TGCAGTGGAGAACAGGACCCGAACACTGAAGCTTTCTTT. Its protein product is CSGEQDPNTEAFF.